This entry features one T cell receptor beta chain sequence. No cognate antigen has been identified for it. Per-base quality was not reported, and no clone a single base away is much larger than it. This record belongs to a study of shared clonotypes between healthy human individuals (TCRdb year 2020). For the wider study: The cohort included a few men and a couple of women between 18 and 49 years of age. For each donor, CD4 naive and CD4 memory were each run on three plates, CD8 naive on two plates, and CD8 memory on one plate. To estimate repertoire size and how much clonotypes are shared between individuals, the study performed deep sequencing of blood TCR repertoires from 4 to 6 healthy adults. To increase sequencing depth and limit assay-specific biases, different laboratories used diverse techniques to prepare libraries and sequence TCR repertoires. Each donor's leukapheresis produced roughly between roughly 0.85 and 9.5 billion PBMCs.

Using the deep immunoSEQ assay, multiplex PCR amplified TCR CDR3 regions from genomic DNA. For each cell subset, the extracted genomic DNA was distributed evenly across all wells of several immunoSEQ 96-well plates, and each plate served as one replicate. For sorted subsets, about 200 ng genomic DNA, equal to approximately 30,000 T cell genomes, was loaded into each replicate PCR. Purified libraries were quantified with a Qubit 3.0 fluorometer, sized on a Bioanalyzer 2100, and re-quantified with the KAPA Library Quantification kit. Every immunoSEQ 96-well plate was sequenced on a dedicated single-read 150-cycle Illumina NextSeq 550 flow cell. The paper's processing steps were these. Because the immunoSEQ output held only junctional sequences and lacked quality scores, the filtering could not match the filtering applied to full-length reads. Sequences were annotated with PyIR, a Python wrapper for IgBLAST v1.9, and V/J genes and CDR3 were assigned using IMGT germline references. Reads were removed for weak V/J assignments (E-value above 1e-6), missing CDR3, stop codons, out-of-frame junctions, or ambiguous translated residues. V3J clonotypes were defined as sequences sharing an identical inferred V gene, J gene, and CDR3 amino acid sequence. The percentage overlap between two repertoires was calculated by dividing the number of shared unique clonotypes by the size of the smaller repertoire. Three approaches were used to assess repertoire richness: RTK rarefaction, the Chao1 estimator, and Recon v2.1 estimates of unobserved clonotypes. For all TCRbeta clonotypes obtained by the gDNA method from a few donors, generation probabilities were computed with OLGA. TCRdb obtained this table from immuneACCESS and retained in-frame rearrangements with V and J assigned. These tables miss some clones; where compared with another copy, unresolved V genes account for less than half of the shortfall, and the remainder is unexplained. V and J calls and clone size follow that table, whereas D and trimming were derived from the DNA. Across this sample there are over 2,000,000 clones, with 93% seen only once. Approximately 1.6% of the sample lies in the top ten.

CD8 naive samples were obtained by positive selection for CCR7 among CD45RO-negative cells, yielding a CD45RA+CCR7+ population from which TemRA cells were excluded. The donors were healthy, HIV-negative adults with no recently reported acute infections or vaccinations. All donors were Caucasian adults living in Nashville, Tennessee, USA. Blood was obtained by leukapheresis, after which PBMCs were separated by Ficoll-Histopaque density gradient centrifugation and cryopreserved in liquid nitrogen vapor phase. Purity and quantity of every magnetically sorted T cell population were checked by analytical flow cytometry. Genomic DNA was isolated from each sorted fraction and quantified by UV absorbance on a Nanodrop 2000c. Reading the germline V gene gives CDR1 MNHEY and CDR2 SVGAGI. V lost 6 bases and J lost 2 bases, and the count of bases not matched to a germline gene is 4. Inclusive of the bounding cysteine and phenylalanine, the CDR3 is 14 residues long. The read is trimmed to its CDR3 DNA, 42 bases read in frame from base 1.

Points the paper makes about the study in general: Sampling was restricted to blood, and TCR repertoires in tissues likely differ from the TCR repertoires found in blood. The small number of donors limited the genetic and exposure-history diversity represented. When several donors were compared, the shared fraction of clonotypes was about 5.5% for naive CD4, around 3.6% for naive CD8, more than 2% for memory CD4, and around 0.37% for memory CD8. Based on pairwise subsampling, the degree of clonotype sharing among donors was expected to be affected by sequencing depth. Naive subsets generally had larger estimated clonotype richness than memory subsets. Clonotypes shared by all four sorted-subset donors showed higher generation probabilities than non-shared clonotypes. Even with the large sequencing depth, rarefaction of the sorted-subset datasets indicated that sequencing was incomplete.

This TCR derives from a man aged 18 to 30 in good health. Some clones in this sample may be carry-over from other donors' samples. Sequencing was carried out using naive CD8+ T cells from PBMCs. The cell subset or site label corresponds to: CD45RA+CCR7+. The V and J segments used are TRBV6-5 and TRBJ2-1, and TRBD2 aligns with 7 junction nucleotides. The nucleotide sequence reads TGTGCCAGCAGCCCCGGGAGGACCTACAATGAGCAGTTCTTC. Protein translation: CASSPGRTYNEQFF.